This T cell receptor (beta chain) was recovered during a study of regulatory T cells in long-lasting Graves disease. Researchers made TCR beta libraries by using iRepertoire HTBI primers and running Arm-PCR on CDR3 regions. TCRdb recomputed calls from the multiplex PCR reads with MiXCR, one row per CDR3 protein. The table shows 390,000 or so distinct CDR3 sequences, with around 11% occurring only once. Indicated time point: newly diagnosed GD, antithyroid drugs for less than 3 months. From PBMCs, RNA was extracted and then used to make the TCR library. This clonotype was observed many times. In addition, the sample was reused for a study of T cells in Graves' hyperthyroidism and ophthalmopathy. This second study says: Patients between 18 and 65 years old had hyperthyroidism, newly diagnosed and lasting under 2 months. The HTBI primer set was used in a first-round RT-PCR of the TCR CDR3. From stable hyperthyroidism, ophthalmopathy was set apart by a 13 V-J model.

The sequencing used peripheral blood mononuclear cells (PBMCs), collected at new diagnosis, from a patient treated with antithyroid drugs. This TCR derives from a woman between 18 and 29 years old with Graves disease.

For the CDR3, the DNA is TGCGCCAGCAGCTTGGTCGCGCAGGGGAGGAATGGCTACACCTTC. It specifies CASSLVAQGRNGYTF. This sequence joins TRBV5-1 and TRBJ1-2; perhaps TRBD1 as D (6 bases). The CDR3 runs 15 residues. Germline V lookup: CDR1 SGHRS, CDR2 YFSETQ. The V gene lost 0 bases and the J gene lost 6 bases, with 15 bases spanning the gap.